This T cell receptor (beta chain) stems from a study of control samples from healthy donors and cancer patients. Using immunoSEQ multiplex PCR, the repertoire was profiled, and TCRdb retains in-frame clones only, with some absent. The data show 75,000 to 100,000 clones, 85% to 90% seen once. The trim removed 2 bases at V and 2 bases at J, leaving 4 bases unmatched. The germline CDR1 and CDR2 sequences are LNHDA and SQIVND (reference sequence). The CDR3 is made up of 15 amino acids. The chain is built from TRBV19 and TRBJ2-3; the match to TRBD2 covers 7 bases. The source material was blood. The TCR originated in a man aged 45-65 years in good health. In DNA form, the CDR3 reads TGTGCCAGTAGTATATCCAGCGGGGTCACAGATACGCAGTATTTT. This codes for CASSISSGVTDTQYF.